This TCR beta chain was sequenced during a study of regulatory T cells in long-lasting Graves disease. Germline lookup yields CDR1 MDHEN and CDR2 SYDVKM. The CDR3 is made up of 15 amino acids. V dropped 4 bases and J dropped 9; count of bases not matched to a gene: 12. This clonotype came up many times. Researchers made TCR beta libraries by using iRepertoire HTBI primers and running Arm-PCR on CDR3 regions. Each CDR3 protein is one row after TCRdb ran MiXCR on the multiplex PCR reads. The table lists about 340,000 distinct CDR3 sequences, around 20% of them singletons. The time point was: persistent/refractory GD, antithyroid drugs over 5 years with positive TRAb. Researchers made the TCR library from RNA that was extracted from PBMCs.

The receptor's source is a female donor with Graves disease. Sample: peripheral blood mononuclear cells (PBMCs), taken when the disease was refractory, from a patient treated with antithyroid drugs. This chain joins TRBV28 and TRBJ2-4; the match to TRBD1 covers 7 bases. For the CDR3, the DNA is TGTGCCAGCAGTTCCTACCGACAGGGCCGAGGCATTCAGTACTTC. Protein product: CASSSYRQGRGIQYF.